One sample yielded the 13 T cell receptor beta chains listed below, sequenced in a study of shared clonotypes between healthy human individuals (dated by TCRdb to 2018 to 2020). Library preparation was by the immunoSEQ multiplex PCR assay. TCRdb mirrors the immuneACCESS table, restricted to in-frame sequences. Some clones are absent from its copies; in checked studies, under half trace to an unresolved V gene, and the reason for the others is unknown. Within this sample are roughly 680,000 clones, with around 70% of them counted one time only. The top ten constitute roughly 1.8% of the sample. The sample consisted of memory CD4+ T cells sorted from blood. The cell subset or site label, read with the paper, signifies: CD45RA-negative fraction. These receptors all stem from a woman aged 25-40 years in good health.

J is TRBJ1-2 and V is TRBV27, with D maybe TRBD1 (6 bases). V lost 2 bases and J 5 bases, leaving 9 bases between the germline ends. This CDR3 comprises 13 residues. Germline V gene data show CDR1 as MNHEY and CDR2 as SMNVEV (reference sequence). In DNA form, the CDR3 reads TGTGCCAGCAGTTTAAGTACAGGGTATGGCTACACCTTC. Translation: CASSLSTGYGYTF.

The rearrangement joins TRBV16 to TRBJ2-3, with unresolved D. The CDR3 spans 13 residues. Trimming pared 1 base from V and 5 bases from J, leaving 7 bases between. Germline-derived CDR1 and CDR2 are KGHSY and FQNENV. For the CDR3, the DNA is TGTGCCAGCAGCCAATTTCAGCAAGATACGCAGTATTTT. Translating gives CASSQFQQDTQYF.

The V gene is TRBV6-5, the J gene TRBJ2-2; the match to TRBD1 covers 7 bases. Trimming took 5 bases from V and 6 from J; bases not matched to a gene: 3. This CDR3 contains 13 residues. The germline CDR1 and CDR2 sequences are MNHEY and SVGAGI. The chain's CDR3 is CASSHRGSGELFF. CDR3 DNA: TGTGCCAGCAGTCACAGGGGATCCGGGGAGCTGTTTTTT.

This clone was picked up one time. The rearrangement joins TRBV7-9 to TRBJ2-5; D unresolved. The V end lost 3 bases, the J end lost 4 bases, and 9 bases lay between the germline ends. Germline-derived CDR1 and CDR2 are SEHNR and FQNEAQ (reference sequence). The CDR3 consists of 13 residues. CDR3 loop: CASSFWLSETQYF. CDR3 in DNA: TGTGCCAGCAGCTTTTGGCTCTCAGAGACCCAGTACTTC.

The sample holds many counts of this clone. This chain connects TRBV5-1 to TRBJ2-7; 7 bases are a match to TRBD2. This CDR3 region has 16 residues. V lost 4 bases, J lost 0 bases, and 10 bases stayed unmatched. Per germline, CDR1 SGHRS and CDR2 YFSETQ. This CDR3 is CASSRELARSSYEQYF. The CDR3 DNA sequence: TGCGCCAGCAGCCGCGAACTAGCGAGGAGCTCCTACGAGCAGTACTTC.

This rearrangement joins TRBV5-4 to TRBJ1-1, with no clear D. V was cut by 4 bases and J by 5 bases, with 12 bases left in between. CDR1 and CDR2 (germline): SGHNT, YYREEE (reference sequence). The CDR3 runs 13 residues. The CDR3 bases are TGTGCCAGCAGCCAGGAATTTAGTACTGAAGCTTTCTTT. It specifies CASSQEFSTEAFF.

The CDR3 bases are TGTGCCAGCAGCGTAGGGCCGGGAAGGATGAATGAGCAGTTCTTC. This sequence encodes CASSVGPGRMNEQFF. The rearrangement uses TRBV9 and TRBJ2-1, with a tentative D call TRBD2 (5 bases). Deletions cut 0 bases from V and 7 bases from J, with 14 bases between. This CDR3 has 15 residues. Germline-derived CDR1 and CDR2 are SGDLS and YYNGEE. The entire variable domain, with the rest obtained from reference TRBV9 and TRBJ2-1, is as follows: DSGVTQTPKHLITATGQRVTLRCSPRSGDLSVYWYQQSLDQGLQFLIQYYNGEERAKGNILERFSAQQFPDLHSELNLSSLELGDSALYFCASSVGPGRMNEQFFGPGTRLTVL.

This clone is a singleton in its sample. This rearrangement joins TRBV7-2 to TRBJ1-1; D perhaps matches TRBD1 (5 bases). The CDR3 totals 15 residues. Germline-derived CDR1 and CDR2 are SGHTA and FQGNSA. The ends were cut back, 0 bases at V and 4 bases at J, with 12 bases in the middle. The CDR3 DNA reads TGTGCCAGCAGCTTAGCGCCCCAGGGAGGCACTGAAGCTTTCTTT. This encodes CASSLAPQGGTEAFF.

The chain has TRBV6-1 and TRBJ1-3; D ambiguous. Germline assignment: CDR1 MNHNS and CDR2 SASEGT. V was cut by 3 bases and J by 1 base, with 10 bases left in between. The CDR3 is 15 amino acids. CDR3 sequence (DNA): TGTGCCAGCAGTGACAGGCCACGATCTGGAAACACCATATATTTT. Translated, it gives CASSDRPRSGNTIYF.

The genes are TRBV5-1 and TRBJ2-2; 9 positions agree with TRBD1. Trimming removed 0 bases from V and 7 bases from J; junction bases left unmatched: 4. This CDR3 is 15 amino acids long. Germline V CDR1 and CDR2: SGHRS, YFSETQ. In DNA, the CDR3 is TGCGCCAGCAGCTTGGGGGACAGGGACCGCGGGGAGCTGTTTTTT. The encoded protein is CASSLGDRDRGELFF.

This clone showed up just once. The rearrangement uses TRBV6-6 and TRBJ2-2; D might be TRBD2 (6 bases). This CDR3 contains 16 residues. Deletions cut 4 bases from V and 0 bases from J, with 12 bases between. Germline CDR1 and CDR2: MNHNY and SVGAGI (reference sequence). The DNA of the CDR3 is TGTGCCAGCAGTTTCGGGGGACGGACGAACACCGGGGAGCTGTTTTTT. Its translation: CASSFGGRTNTGELFF.

This chain links TRBV6-1 with TRBJ1-2, with a possible D match to TRBD1 (6 bases). Deletions cut 6 bases from V and 2 bases from J, with 13 bases between. CDR1 MNHNS and CDR2 SASEGT come from the germline V gene. This CDR3 comprises 14 residues. The CDR3 region is CASREQGLNYGYTF. CDR3 DNA sequence: TGTGCCAGCAGGGAACAGGGACTCAACTATGGCTACACCTTC.

This chain connects TRBV28 to TRBJ2-5; D gene uncertain. CDR3 size: 14 residues. Germline values: CDR1 MDHEN, CDR2 SYDVKM. Trimming removed 5 bases from V and 4 bases from J, with 14 bases in between. Written as DNA, the CDR3 is TGTGCCAGCAGTCCCCGAAACTACGGAGAGACCCAGTACTTC. Encoded protein: CASSPRNYGETQYF.